This T cell receptor beta chain is drawn from a study of cytomegalovirus exposure and HLA in healthy donors. The PCR used 60 Vbeta and 13 Jbeta primers. Sequencing was performed with immunoSEQ multiplex PCR; in TCRdb, only in-frame clones are kept and a portion is missing. The table shows some 130,000 clones, with roughly 65% occurring only once. Germline CDR1 SEHNR, CDR2 FQNEAQ (reference sequence). Germline trimming cut 1 base from V and 5 bases from J; bases unmatched to any gene: 11. The CDR3 sequence is 17 residues long. The gene calls are TRBV7-9 and TRBJ2-5; 9 positions agree with TRBD2. The clonotype originates from a middle-aged man in good health and CMV-seropositive. Sequencing was done on a sample of PBMCs. The CDR3 DNA sequence: TGTGCCAGCAGCTTAGTTCCCAGCGGGAGGTTGGGGGAGACCCAGTACTTC. This codes for CASSLVPSGRLGETQYF.